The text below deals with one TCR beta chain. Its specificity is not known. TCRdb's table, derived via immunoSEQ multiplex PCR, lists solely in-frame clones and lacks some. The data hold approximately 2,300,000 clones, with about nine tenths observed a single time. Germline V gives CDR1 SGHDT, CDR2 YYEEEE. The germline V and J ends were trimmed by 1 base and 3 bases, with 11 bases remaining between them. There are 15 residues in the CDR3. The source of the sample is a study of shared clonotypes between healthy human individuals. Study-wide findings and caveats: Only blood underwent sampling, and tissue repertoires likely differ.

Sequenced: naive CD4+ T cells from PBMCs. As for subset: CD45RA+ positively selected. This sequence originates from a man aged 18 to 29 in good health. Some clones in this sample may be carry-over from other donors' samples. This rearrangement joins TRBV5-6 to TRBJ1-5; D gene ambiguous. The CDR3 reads CASSLFWAANQPQHF. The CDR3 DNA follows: TGTGCCAGCAGCTTGTTTTGGGCAGCCAATCAGCCCCAGCATTTT.